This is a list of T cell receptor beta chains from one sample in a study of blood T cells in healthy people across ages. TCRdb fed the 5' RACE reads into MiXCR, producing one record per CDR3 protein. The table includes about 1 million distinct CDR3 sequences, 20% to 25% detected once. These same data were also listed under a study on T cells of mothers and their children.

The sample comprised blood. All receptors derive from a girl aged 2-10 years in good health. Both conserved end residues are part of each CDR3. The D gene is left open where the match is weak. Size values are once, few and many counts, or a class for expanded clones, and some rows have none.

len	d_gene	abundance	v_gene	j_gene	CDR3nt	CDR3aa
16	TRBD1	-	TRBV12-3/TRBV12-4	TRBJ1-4	TGTGCCAGCAGTCCCCAACCGACAGGGACTAATGAAAAACTGTTTTTT	CASSPQPTGTNEKLFF
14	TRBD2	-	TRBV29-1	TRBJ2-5	TGCAGCGTTCGGCCGGGACTAGGACGGGAGACCCAGTACTTC	CSVRPGLGRETQYF
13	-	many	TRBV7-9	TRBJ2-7	TGTGCCAGCAGCCCCGGGACGGACTACGAGCAGTACTTC	CASSPGTDYEQYF
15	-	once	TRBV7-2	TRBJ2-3	TGTGCCAGCAGCCCGGGACTCCCCGACGCAGATACGCAGTATTTT	CASSPGLPDADTQYF
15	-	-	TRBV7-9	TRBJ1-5	TGTGCCAGCAGCTCCCTAGGAGGTAGCAATCAGCCCCAGCATTTT	CASSSLGGSNQPQHF
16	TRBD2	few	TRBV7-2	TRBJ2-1	TGTGCCAGCAGCTTAGAAGCTATGCGGGGGGTCTATGAGCAGTTCTTC	CASSLEAMRGVYEQFF
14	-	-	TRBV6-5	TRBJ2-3	TGTGCCAGCAGCCTGACAGAGAGCACAGATACGCAGTATTTT	CASSLTESTDTQYF
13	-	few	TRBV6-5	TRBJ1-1	TGTGCCAGCAGGGGAGGCATGAACACTGAAGCTTTCTTT	CASRGGMNTEAFF
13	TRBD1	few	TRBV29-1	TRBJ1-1	TGCAGCGTTATCGACAGGGTGAACACTGAAGCTTTCTTT	CSVIDRVNTEAFF
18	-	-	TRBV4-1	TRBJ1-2	TGCGCCAGCAGCCAAGGGTCGACCCGCGGAACATCTAACTATGGCTACACCTTC	CASSQGSTRGTSNYGYTF
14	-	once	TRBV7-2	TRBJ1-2	TGTGCCAGCAGCTTAAGGCCGGTTTGGTATGGCTACACCTTC	CASSLRPVWYGYTF
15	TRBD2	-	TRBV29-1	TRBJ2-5	TGCAGCGCGGGACCGGGACTAGCGGTCCAAGAGACTCAGTACTTC	CSAGPGLAVQETQYF
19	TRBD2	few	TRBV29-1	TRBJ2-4	TGCAGCGTTGTCGTAGGGACTAGCGGGAGGTTGGGGGCCAAAAACATTCAGTATTTC	CSVVVGTSGRLGAKNIQYF
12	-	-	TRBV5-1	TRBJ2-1	TGCGCCAGCAGCTTCAATAACAATGAGCAGTTCTTC	CASSFNNNEQFF
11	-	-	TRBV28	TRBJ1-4	TGTGCCAGCAGATTAGATGAAAAACTGTTTTTT	CASRLDEKLFF